Each of the 13 T cell receptor beta chains below was sequenced from the same sample in a study of untreated major depressive disorder. The antigens these receptors bind are not known. Study-wide findings and caveats: CD4+ T cells from depressed patients used TRBV05-01 (Vbeta 5.1) more often than controls.

Profiling relied on immunoSEQ multiplex PCR, and the TCRdb table lists in-frame clones only, not all of them. Of under 15,000 clones listed, about 93% were seen once; the top ten hold approximately 1.7%. The sample was CD4+ T cells from PBMCs. All receptors derive from a woman aged 25 to 45 with major depressive disorder.

This rearrangement joins TRBV9 to TRBJ2-7; 9 bases line up with TRBD1. This CDR3 has 13 amino acids. Looked up from germline, CDR1 is SGDLS and CDR2 is YYNGEE. V lost 4 bases, J lost 7 bases, and 6 bases stayed unmatched. CDR3 nucleotides: TGTGCCAGCAGCACGGACAGGGGTAAGGAGCAGTACTTC. Its translation: CASSTDRGKEQYF.

This sequence joins TRBV2 and TRBJ2-2, with TRBD2 matching 8 bases. Losses at the gene ends were 6 bases for V and 0 bases for J; bases not matched to a gene: 6. Germline V gene sequence: CDR1 SNHLY, CDR2 FYNNEI. CDR3 length: 16 residues. This CDR3 reads CASSKNSGANTGELFF. The DNA of the CDR3 is TGTGCCAGCAGCAAGAATAGCGGGGCGAACACCGGGGAGCTGTTTTTT.

This chain links TRBV10-3 with TRBJ2-5; 9 bases align to TRBD2. The ends lost 3 bases at V and 5 bases at J; junction bases unmatched: 10. Per germline, CDR1 ENHRY and CDR2 SYGVKD. The CDR3 runs 16 residues. This CDR3 is CAISDFWREGRETQYF. CDR3 bases: TGTGCCATCAGTGATTTTTGGCGGGAGGGCAGGGAGACCCAGTACTTC.

This chain joins TRBV18 and TRBJ2-7; TRBD2 is a possible D gene (5 bases). Per germline, CDR1 KGHSH and CDR2 LQKENI. The CDR3 loop spans 13 amino acids. The ends were cut back, 3 bases at V and 3 bases at J, with 9 bases in the middle. DNA for the CDR3: TGTGCCAGCTCACCCCGGGGAGACTACGAGCAGTACTTC. Protein sequence: CASSPRGDYEQYF.

The chain employs TRBV7-2 and TRBJ1-5; no clear D. CDR1 SGHTA and CDR2 FQGNSA come from the germline V gene. V lost 5 bases and J lost 0, with 8 bases in between. There are 14 residues in the CDR3. The CDR3 is CASSPRYSNQPQHF. In nucleotides, the CDR3 is TGTGCCAGCAGCCCCAGGTATAGCAATCAGCCCCAGCATTTT.

This chain links TRBV6-1 with TRBJ2-5; D ambiguous. In germline, CDR1 is MNHNS, CDR2 SASEGT. The CDR3 is made up of 13 amino acids. V was pared by 5 bases and J by 5 bases, with 12 bases between. The chain's CDR3 is CASSSAHGETQYF. The CDR3 DNA follows: TGTGCCAGCAGTTCCGCGCATGGGGAGACCCAGTACTTC.

The genes are TRBV19 and TRBJ2-3; 13 nucleotides align to TRBD2. Germline assignment: CDR1 LNHDA and CDR2 SQIVND (reference sequence). Trimming took 4 bases from V and 2 from J; bases not matched to a gene: 3. CDR3 size: 16 residues. The CDR3 DNA reads as TGTGCCAGTAGTACCGGGACTAGCGGGGTCACAGATACGCAGTATTTT. This codes for CASSTGTSGVTDTQYF.

This clone was seen more than once but under ten times. The V call is TRBV27, the J call TRBJ2-7; D gene unclear. V was pared by 5 bases and J by 2 bases, with 16 bases between. Germline CDR1 is MNHEY and CDR2 is SMNVEV (reference sequence). This CDR3 has 15 residues. The CDR3 loop is CASSLLGQPAYEQYF. DNA for the CDR3: TGTGCCAGCAGTCTCCTGGGTCAGCCCGCCTACGAGCAGTACTTC.

The rearrangement uses TRBV9 and TRBJ1-2, with D possibly TRBD1 on 5 matching bases. The germline V gene has CDR1 SGDLS and CDR2 YYNGEE. V was pared by 3 bases and J by 1 base, with 19 bases between. The CDR3 length is 17 residues. CDR3 nucleotide sequence: TGTGCCAGCAGCGCCCCAGACAGACCAGAACTTAACTATGGCTACACCTTC. Amino acid sequence: CASSAPDRPELNYGYTF.

Only one count was recorded for this clone. The V and J genes are TRBV18 and TRBJ2-1, with a weak D call TRBD1 (6 bases). CDR1 and CDR2 from the germline V gene are KGHSH and LQKENI. The V end lost 2 bases, the J end lost 6 bases, and 17 bases lay between the germline ends. The CDR3 is 16 residues long. DNA of the CDR3: TGTGCCAGCTCACCATTGAGGCAGGGGTCCGGCAATGAGCAGTTCTTC. This codes for CASSPLRQGSGNEQFF.

The chain has TRBV9 and TRBJ2-5; D could derive from TRBD1 or TRBD2 (5 bases each). The CDR3 has 16 amino acids. The germline V and J ends were trimmed by 0 bases and 1 base, with 13 bases remaining between them. Germline V gene sequence: CDR1 SGDLS, CDR2 YYNGEE. CDR3 coding DNA: TGTGCCAGCAGCGTAGGGCAAGGGGCGGGCCAAGAGACCCAGTACTTC. Its translation: CASSVGQGAGQETQYF.

The CDR3 sequence: CASSEIPSNQPQHF. The CDR3 DNA reads TGCGCCAGCAGTGAGATACCTAGCAATCAGCCCCAGCATTTT. V gene TRBV10-2 combines with J gene TRBJ1-5, with D hard to call. V lost 2 bases and J lost 0, with 5 bases in between. This CDR3 comprises 14 residues. Per germline, CDR1 WSHSY and CDR2 SAAADI.

The V gene is TRBV11-2, the J gene TRBJ1-3; D is unclear. This CDR3 is 16 amino acids long. The germline V gene encodes CDR1 SGHAT and CDR2 FQNNGV. V was pared by 1 base and J by 0 bases, with 10 bases between. This chain's CDR3 is CASSLGQLVSGNTIYF. As DNA, the CDR3 is TGTGCCAGCAGCTTAGGTCAGCTTGTCTCTGGAAACACCATATATTTT.